This TCR beta chain was recovered during a study of cytomegalovirus exposure and HLA in healthy donors. Study observations and caveats: Productive status was seen about 90% or about 30% of the time for most TCR beta V segments in an earlier analysis. As a later analysis showed, a missense DCLRE1C variant was linked to trimming of TCR beta V- and J-genes. It was likely that a cluster of highly shared sequence variants was a sequencing artifact.

The PCR used 60 Vbeta and 13 Jbeta primers. Some clones are missing from TCRdb's copy, which holds only in-frame ones; the method was immunoSEQ multiplex PCR. This table has approximately 170,000 clones, 81% appearing once. The CDR3 runs 15 residues. CDR1 and CDR2 (germline): LGHNA, YNFKEQ. Trimming removed 4 bases at V and 0 bases at J, with 13 bases between. As regards this clone: Its antigen is unknown.

Source material: PBMCs. The sequence was obtained from a man aged 50 to 59 in good health and CMV-seropositive. The rearrangement joins TRBV4-2 to TRBJ2-7; tentatively, D is TRBD2 (6 bases). The CDR3 protein is CASSLKRASSYEQYF. The CDR3 region has the DNA TGTGCCAGCAGCCTTAAGCGGGCCAGCTCCTACGAGCAGTACTTC.